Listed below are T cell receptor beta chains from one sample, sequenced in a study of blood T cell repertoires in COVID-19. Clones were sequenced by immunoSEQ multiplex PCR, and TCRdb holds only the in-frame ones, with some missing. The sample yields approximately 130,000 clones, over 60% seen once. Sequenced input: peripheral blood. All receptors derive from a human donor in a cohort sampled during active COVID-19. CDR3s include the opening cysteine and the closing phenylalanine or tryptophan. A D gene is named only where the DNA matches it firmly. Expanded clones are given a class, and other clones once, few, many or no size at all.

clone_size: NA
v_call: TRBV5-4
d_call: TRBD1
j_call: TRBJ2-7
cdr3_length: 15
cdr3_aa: CASSLGQGNYYEQYF
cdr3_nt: TGTGCCAGCAGCTTGGGACAGGGAAATTACTACGAGCAGTACTTC

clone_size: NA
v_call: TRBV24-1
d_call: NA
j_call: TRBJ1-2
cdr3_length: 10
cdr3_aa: CAAGEGGYTF
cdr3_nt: TGTGCGGCGGGGGAGGGTGGCTACACCTTC

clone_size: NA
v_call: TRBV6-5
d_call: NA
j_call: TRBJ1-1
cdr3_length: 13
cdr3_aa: CASSSSEGTEAFF
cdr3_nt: TGTGCCAGCAGTTCGTCAGAGGGCACTGAAGCTTTCTTT

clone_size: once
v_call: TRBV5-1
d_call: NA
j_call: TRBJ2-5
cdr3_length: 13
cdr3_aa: CASSEGADGTQYF
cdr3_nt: TGCGCCAGCAGCGAAGGAGCGGACGGGACCCAGTACTTC

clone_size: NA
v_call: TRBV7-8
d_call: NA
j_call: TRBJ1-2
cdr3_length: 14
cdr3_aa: CASSRYTVNYGYTF
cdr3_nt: TGTGCCAGCAGCCGTTATACAGTAAACTATGGCTACACCTTC

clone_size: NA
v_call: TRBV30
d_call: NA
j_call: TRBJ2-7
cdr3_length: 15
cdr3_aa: CAWRRVQPGGYEQYF
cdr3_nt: TGTGCCTGGAGGAGAGTCCAACCTGGAGGCTACGAGCAGTACTTC

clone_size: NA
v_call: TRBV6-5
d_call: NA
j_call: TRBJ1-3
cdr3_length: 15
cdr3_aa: CASSSPAGTGNTIYF
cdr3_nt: TGTGCCAGCAGTTCTCCCGCAGGTACTGGAAACACCATATATTTT

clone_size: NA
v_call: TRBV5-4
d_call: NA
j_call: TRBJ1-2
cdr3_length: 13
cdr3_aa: CASSVGTLKDYTF
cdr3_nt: TGTGCCAGCAGCGTCGGGACTCTTAAGGATTACACCTTC

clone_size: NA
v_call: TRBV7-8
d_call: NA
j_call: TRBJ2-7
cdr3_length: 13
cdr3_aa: CASSPGEFAEQYF
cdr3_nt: TGTGCCAGCAGTCCAGGCGAGTTCGCCGAGCAGTACTTC

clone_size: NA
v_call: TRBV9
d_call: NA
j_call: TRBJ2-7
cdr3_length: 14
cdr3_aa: CASSVGVLAYEQYF
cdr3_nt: TGTGCCAGCAGCGTAGGTGTACTAGCCTACGAGCAGTACTTC

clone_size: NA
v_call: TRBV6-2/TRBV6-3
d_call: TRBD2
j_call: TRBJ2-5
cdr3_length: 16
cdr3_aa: CASSYEGLGGQETQYF
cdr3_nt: TGTGCCAGCAGTTACGAGGGACTAGGGGGCCAAGAGACCCAGTACTTC

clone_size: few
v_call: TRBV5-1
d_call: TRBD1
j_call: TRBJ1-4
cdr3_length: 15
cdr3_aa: CASSGGDSLNEKLFF
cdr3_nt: TGCGCCAGCAGCGGAGGGGACAGTCTTAATGAAAAACTGTTTTTT

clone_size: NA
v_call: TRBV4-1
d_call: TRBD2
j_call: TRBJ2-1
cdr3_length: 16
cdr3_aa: CASSQDGGGVYNEQFF
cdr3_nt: TGCGCCAGCAGCCAAGATGGCGGGGGGGTCTACAATGAGCAGTTCTTC

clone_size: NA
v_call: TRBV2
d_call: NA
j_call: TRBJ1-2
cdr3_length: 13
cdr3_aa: CASIVAKGYGYTF
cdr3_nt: TGTGCCAGCATAGTAGCGAAGGGCTATGGCTACACCTTC

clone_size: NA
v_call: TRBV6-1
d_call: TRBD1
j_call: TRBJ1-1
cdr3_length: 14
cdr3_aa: CASSEQGGYTEAFF
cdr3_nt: TGTGCCAGCAGTGAACAGGGGGGATACACTGAAGCTTTCTTT

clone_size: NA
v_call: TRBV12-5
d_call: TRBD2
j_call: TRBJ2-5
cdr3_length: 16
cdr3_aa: CASGLDSGTRGETQYF
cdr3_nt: TGTGCTAGTGGTTTGGACTCCGGGACTAGAGGAGAGACCCAGTACTTC

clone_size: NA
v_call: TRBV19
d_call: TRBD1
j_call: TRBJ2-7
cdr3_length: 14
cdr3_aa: CASSGTGDSHEQYF
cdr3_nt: TGTGCCAGTAGTGGGACAGGGGATAGCCACGAGCAGTACTTC

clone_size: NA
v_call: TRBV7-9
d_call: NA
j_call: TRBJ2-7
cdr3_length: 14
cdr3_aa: CASSVHSGSGEQYF
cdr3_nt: TGTGCCAGCAGCGTACACAGTGGGTCGGGGGAGCAGTACTTC

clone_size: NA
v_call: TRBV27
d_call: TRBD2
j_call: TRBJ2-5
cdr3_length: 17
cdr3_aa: CASSPLGIAGDSETQYF
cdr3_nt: TGTGCCAGCAGTCCCCTGGGTATAGCGGGAGATAGCGAGACCCAGTACTTC

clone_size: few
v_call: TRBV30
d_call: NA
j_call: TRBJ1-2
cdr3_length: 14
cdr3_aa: CAWSTTGYNYGYTF
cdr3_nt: TGTGCCTGGAGTACGACAGGATATAACTATGGCTACACCTTC

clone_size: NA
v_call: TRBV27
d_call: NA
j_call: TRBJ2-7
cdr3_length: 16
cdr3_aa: CASSFLAQDSSYEQYF
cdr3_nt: TGTGCCAGCAGTTTCCTTGCACAGGACAGCTCCTACGAGCAGTACTTC

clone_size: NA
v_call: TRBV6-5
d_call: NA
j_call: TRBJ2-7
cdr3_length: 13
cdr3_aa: CATSRDSGDEQYF
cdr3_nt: TGTGCCACCTCCCGGGATAGCGGTGACGAGCAGTACTTC

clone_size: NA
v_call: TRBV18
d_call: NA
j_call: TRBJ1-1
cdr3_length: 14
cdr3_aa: CASSPLTGTNEAFF
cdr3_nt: TGTGCCAGCTCACCACTGACAGGAACAAATGAAGCTTTCTTT

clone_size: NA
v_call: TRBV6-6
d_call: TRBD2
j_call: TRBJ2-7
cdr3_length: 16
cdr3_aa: CASSPPGLAGAYEQYF
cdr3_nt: TGTGCCAGCAGCCCCCCGGGACTAGCGGGAGCCTACGAGCAGTACTTC

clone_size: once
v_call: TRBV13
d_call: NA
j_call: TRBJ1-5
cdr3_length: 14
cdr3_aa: CASSSGGRNQPQHF
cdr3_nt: TGTGCCAGCAGCTCGGGAGGGCGCAATCAGCCCCAGCATTTT

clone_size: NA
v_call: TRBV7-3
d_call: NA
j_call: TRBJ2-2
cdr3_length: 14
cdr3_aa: CASSLNLEGGELFF
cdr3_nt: TGTGCCAGCAGCTTAAACCTAGAAGGCGGGGAGCTGTTTTTT

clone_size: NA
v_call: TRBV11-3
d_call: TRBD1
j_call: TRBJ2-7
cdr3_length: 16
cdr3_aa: CASSLGPQGVTDEQYF
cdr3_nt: TGTGCCAGCAGCTTAGGGCCACAGGGGGTAACCGACGAGCAGTACTTC

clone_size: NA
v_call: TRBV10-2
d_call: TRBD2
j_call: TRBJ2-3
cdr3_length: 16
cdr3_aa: CASSEWGGGSTDTQYF
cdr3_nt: TGCGCCAGCAGTGAGTGGGGCGGGGGGAGCACAGATACGCAGTATTTT

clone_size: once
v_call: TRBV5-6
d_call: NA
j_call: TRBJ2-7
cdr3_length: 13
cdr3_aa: CASSLWQAYEQYF
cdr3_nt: TGTGCCAGCAGCTTGTGGCAGGCCTACGAGCAGTACTTC

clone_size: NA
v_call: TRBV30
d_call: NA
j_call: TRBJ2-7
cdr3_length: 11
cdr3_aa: CAWKYGLEQYF
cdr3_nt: TGTGCCTGGAAGTATGGGCTCGAGCAGTACTTC

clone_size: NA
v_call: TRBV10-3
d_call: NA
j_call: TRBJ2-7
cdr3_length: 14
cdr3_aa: CAISERRDAGEQYF
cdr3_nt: TGTGCCATCAGTGAAAGGCGGGATGCTGGCGAGCAGTACTTC

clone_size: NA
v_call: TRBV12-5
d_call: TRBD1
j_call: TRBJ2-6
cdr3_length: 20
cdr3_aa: CASGLDPPGQGAAGANVLTF
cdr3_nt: TGTGCTAGTGGTTTGGACCCACCCGGACAGGGGGCGGCTGGGGCCAACGTCCTGACTTTC

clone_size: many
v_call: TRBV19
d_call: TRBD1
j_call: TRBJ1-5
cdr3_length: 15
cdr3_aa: CASSVTGADNQPQHF
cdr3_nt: TGTGCCAGTAGTGTGACAGGGGCCGACAATCAGCCCCAGCATTTT

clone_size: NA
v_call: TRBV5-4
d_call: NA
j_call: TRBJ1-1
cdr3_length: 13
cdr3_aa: CASSFQPSTEAFF
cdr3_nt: TGTGCCAGCAGCTTCCAACCGAGCACTGAAGCTTTCTTT

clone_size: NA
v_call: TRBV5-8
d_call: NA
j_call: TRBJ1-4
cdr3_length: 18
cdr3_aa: CASSPGLSGTATNEKLFF
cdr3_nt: TGTGCCAGCAGCCCCGGGTTGAGCGGGACCGCAACTAATGAAAAACTGTTTTTT

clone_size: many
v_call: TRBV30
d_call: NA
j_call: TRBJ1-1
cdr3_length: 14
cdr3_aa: CAWSVTRRNTEAFF
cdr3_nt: TGTGCCTGGAGTGTAACTCGCCGGAACACTGAAGCTTTCTTT

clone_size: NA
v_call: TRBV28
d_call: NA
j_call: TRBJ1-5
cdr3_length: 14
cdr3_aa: CASSLGGSGQPQHF
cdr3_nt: TGTGCCAGCAGTTTGGGGGGGTCGGGTCAGCCCCAGCATTTT

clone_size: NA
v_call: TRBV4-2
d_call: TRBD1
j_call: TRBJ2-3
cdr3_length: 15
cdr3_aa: CASSLTGASTDTQYF
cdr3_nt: TGTGCCAGCAGCCTCACAGGGGCTAGCACAGATACGCAGTATTTT

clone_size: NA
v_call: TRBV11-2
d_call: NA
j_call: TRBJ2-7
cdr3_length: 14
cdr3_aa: CASSLEFGNYEQYF
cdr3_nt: TGTGCCAGCAGCTTAGAATTCGGGAACTACGAGCAGTACTTC

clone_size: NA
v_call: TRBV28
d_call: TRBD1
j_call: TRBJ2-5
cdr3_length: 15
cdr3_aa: CASSSDTGDGETQYF
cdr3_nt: TGTGCCAGCAGTTCCGACACAGGGGATGGGGAGACCCAGTACTTC

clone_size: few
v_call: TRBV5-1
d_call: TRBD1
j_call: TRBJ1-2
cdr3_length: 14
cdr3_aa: CASRTGERIDGYTF
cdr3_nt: TGCGCCAGCAGGACAGGGGAGCGGATCGATGGCTACACCTTC